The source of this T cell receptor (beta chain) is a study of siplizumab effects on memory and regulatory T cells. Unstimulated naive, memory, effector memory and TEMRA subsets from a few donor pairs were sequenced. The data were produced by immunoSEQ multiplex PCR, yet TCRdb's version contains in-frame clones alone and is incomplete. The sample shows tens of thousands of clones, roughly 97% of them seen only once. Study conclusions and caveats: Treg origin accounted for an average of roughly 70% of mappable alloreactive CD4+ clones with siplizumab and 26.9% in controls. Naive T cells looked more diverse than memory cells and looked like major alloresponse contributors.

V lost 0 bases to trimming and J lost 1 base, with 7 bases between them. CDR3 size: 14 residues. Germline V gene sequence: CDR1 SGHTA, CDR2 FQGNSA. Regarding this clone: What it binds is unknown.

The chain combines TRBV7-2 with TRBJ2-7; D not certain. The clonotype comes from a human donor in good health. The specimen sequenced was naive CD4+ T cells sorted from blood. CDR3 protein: CASSLALRSYEQYF. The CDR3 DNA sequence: TGTGCCAGCAGCTTAGCGCTCAGGTCCTACGAGCAGTACTTC.